What follows is one TCR beta chain and its context. This entry comes from a study of T cell responses to AZD1222 COVID-19 vaccine. Some clones are missing from TCRdb's copy, which holds only in-frame ones; the method was immunoSEQ multiplex PCR. The profile shows 100,000 to 150,000 clones, about 90% of them singletons. The V end was cut by 3 bases, the J end by 0 bases, with 10 bases between. The CDR3 is made up of 15 amino acids. Germline values: CDR1 SGHTA, CDR2 FQGNSA. This rearrangement joins TRBV7-2 to TRBJ2-3, with D possibly being TRBD1 (5 bases). Sequenced here: peripheral blood, sampled on day 0 of MenACWY control vaccination. This receptor was obtained from an adult in good health. CDR3 nucleotide sequence: TGTGCCAGCAGCTTGCAGGGCCCGAGCACAGATACGCAGTATTTT. Translating it yields CASSLQGPSTDTQYF.